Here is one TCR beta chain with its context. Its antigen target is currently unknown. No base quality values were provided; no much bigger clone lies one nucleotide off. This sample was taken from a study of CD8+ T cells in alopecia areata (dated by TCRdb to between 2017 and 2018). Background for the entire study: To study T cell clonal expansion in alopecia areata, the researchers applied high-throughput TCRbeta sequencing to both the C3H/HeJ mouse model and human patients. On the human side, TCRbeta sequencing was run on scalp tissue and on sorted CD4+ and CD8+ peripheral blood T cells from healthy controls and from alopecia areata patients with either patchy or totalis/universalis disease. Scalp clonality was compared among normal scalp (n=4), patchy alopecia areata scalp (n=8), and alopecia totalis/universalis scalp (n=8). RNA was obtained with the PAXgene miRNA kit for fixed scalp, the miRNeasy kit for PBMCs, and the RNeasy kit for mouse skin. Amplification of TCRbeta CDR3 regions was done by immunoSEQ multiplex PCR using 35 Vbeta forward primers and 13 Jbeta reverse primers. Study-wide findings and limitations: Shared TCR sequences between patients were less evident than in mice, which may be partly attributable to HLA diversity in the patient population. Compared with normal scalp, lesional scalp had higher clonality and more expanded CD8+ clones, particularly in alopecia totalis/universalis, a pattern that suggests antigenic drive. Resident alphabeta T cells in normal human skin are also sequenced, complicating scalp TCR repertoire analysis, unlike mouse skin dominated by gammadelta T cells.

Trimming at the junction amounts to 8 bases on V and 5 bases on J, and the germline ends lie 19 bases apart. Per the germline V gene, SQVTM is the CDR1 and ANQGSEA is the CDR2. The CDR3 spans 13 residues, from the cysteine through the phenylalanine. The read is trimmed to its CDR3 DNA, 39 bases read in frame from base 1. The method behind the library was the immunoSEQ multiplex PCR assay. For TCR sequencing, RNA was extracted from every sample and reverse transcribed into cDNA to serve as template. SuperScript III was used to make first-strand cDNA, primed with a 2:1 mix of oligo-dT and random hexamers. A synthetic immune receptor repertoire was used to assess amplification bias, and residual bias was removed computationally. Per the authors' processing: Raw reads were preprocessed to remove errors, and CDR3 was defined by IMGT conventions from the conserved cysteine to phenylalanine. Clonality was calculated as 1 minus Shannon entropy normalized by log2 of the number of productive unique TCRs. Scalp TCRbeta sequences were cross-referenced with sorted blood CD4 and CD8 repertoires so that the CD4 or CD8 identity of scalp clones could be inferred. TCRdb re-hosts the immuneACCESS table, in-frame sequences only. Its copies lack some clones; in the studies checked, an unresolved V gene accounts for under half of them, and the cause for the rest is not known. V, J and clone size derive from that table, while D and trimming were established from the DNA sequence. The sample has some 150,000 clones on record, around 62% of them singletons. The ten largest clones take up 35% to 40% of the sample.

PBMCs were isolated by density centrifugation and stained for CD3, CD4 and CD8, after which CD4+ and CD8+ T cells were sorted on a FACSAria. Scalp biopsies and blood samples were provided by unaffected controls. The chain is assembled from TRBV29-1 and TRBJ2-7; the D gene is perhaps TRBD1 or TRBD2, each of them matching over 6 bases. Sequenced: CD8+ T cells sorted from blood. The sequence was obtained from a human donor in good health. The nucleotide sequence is TGCAGCACGCAAACAGGGAGGAGGCACGAGCAGTACTTC. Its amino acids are CSTQTGRRHEQYF.